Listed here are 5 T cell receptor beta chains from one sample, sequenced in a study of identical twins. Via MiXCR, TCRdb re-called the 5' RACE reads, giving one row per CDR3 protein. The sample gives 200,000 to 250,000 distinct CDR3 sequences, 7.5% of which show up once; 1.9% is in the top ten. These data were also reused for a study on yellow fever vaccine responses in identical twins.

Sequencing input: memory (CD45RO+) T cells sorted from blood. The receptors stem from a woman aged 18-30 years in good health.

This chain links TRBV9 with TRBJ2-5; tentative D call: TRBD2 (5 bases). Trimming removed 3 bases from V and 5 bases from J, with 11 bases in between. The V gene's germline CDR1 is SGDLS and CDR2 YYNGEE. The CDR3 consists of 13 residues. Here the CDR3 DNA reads TGTGCCAGCAGCGCCCACTCGGGGGAGACCCAGTACTTC. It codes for CASSAHSGETQYF.

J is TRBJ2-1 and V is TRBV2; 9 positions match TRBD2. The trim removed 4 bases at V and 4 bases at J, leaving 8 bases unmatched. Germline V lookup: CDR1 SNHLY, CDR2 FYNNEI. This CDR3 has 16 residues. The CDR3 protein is CASSVLAGEKYNEQFF. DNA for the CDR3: TGTGCCAGCAGTGTTTTAGCGGGGGAGAAATACAATGAGCAGTTCTTC.

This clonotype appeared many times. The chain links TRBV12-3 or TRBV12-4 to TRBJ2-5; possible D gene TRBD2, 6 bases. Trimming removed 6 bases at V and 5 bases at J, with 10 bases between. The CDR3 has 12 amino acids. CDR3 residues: CASSFGGETQYF. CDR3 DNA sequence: TGTGCCAGCAGCTTTGGAGGGGAGACCCAGTACTTC.

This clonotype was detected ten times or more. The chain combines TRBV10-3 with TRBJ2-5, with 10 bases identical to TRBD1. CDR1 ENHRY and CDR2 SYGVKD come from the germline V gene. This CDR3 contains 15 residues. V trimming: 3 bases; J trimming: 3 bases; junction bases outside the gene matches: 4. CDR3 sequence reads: CAISEPGQGKETQYF. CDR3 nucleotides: TGTGCCATCAGTGAACCGGGACAGGGGAAAGAGACCCAGTACTTC.

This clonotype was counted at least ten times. The CDR3 region is CASSQSRGLGETQYF. The CDR3 DNA follows: TGTGCCAGCAGCCAGAGCAGGGGATTAGGGGAGACCCAGTACTTC. V is TRBV3-1 and J is TRBJ2-5, with a possible D match to TRBD1 (6 bases). Germline assignment: CDR1 LGHDT and CDR2 YNNKEL (reference sequence). Trimming shortened V by 3 bases and J by 5 bases, and 16 bases separated the two germline ends. CDR3 length: 15 residues.